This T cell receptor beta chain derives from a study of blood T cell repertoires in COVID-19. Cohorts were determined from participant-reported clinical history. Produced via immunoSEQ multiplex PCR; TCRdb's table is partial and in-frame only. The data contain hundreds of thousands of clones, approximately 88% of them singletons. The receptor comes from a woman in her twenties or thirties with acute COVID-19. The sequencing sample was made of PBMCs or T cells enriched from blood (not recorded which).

CDR3 sequence: CASGLVLGGGIIDEQFF. The CDR3 nucleotides are TGTGCTAGTGGTTTGGTACTTGGCGGGGGCATTATTGATGAGCAGTTCTTC. This rearrangement joins TRBV12-5 to TRBJ2-1, with D possibly being TRBD2 (7 bases). Germline CDR1 is LGHNT and CDR2 is FRNRAP. The CDR3 loop spans 17 amino acids. Trimming cost V 0 bases and J 8 bases, with 20 bases left between them.